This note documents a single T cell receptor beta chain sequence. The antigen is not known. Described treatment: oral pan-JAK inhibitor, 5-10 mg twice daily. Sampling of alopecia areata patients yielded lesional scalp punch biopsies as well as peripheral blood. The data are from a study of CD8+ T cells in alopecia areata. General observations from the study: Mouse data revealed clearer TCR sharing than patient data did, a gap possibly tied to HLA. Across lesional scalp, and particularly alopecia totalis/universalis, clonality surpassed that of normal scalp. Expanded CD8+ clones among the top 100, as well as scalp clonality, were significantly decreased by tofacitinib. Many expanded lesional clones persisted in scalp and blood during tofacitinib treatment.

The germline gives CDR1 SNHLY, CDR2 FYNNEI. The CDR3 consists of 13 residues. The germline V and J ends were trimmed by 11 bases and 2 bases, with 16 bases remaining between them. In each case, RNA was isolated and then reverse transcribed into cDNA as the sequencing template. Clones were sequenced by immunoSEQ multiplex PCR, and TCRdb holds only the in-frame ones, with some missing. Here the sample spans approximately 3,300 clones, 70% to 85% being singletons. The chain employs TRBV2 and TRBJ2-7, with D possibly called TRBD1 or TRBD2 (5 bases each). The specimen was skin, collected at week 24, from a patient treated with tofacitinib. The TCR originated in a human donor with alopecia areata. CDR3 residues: CAGWDPVAYEQYF. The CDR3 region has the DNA TGTGCCGGTTGGGACCCAGTGGCCTACGAGCAGTACTTC.